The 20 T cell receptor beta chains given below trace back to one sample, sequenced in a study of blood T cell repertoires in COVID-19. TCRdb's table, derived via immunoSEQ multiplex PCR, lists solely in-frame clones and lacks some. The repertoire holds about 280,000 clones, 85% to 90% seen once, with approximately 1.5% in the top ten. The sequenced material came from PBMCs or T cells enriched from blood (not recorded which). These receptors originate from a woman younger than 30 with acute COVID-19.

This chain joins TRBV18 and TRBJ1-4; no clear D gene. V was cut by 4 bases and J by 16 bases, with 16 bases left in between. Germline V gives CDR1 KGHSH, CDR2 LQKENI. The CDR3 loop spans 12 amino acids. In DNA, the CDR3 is TGTGCCAGCTCACTATACGGGATGAGTCAGTTTTTT. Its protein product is CASSLYGMSQFF.

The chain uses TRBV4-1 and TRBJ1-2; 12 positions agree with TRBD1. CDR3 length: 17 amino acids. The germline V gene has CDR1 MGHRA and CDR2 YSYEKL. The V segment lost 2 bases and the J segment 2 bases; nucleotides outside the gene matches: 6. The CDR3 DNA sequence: TGCGCCAGCAGCCAATGGGGACAGGGGGCGAGGAACTATGGCTACACCTTC. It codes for CASSQWGQGARNYGYTF.

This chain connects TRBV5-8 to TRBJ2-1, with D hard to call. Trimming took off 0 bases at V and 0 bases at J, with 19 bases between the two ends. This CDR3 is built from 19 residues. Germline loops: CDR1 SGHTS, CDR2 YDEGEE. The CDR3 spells CASSLVGGEAIGSYNEQFF. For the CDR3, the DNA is TGTGCCAGCAGCTTGGTCGGCGGAGAAGCGATAGGCTCCTACAATGAGCAGTTCTTC.

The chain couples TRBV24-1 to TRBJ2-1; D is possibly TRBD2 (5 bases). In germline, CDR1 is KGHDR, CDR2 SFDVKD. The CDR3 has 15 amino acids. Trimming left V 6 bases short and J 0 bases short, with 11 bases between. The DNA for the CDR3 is TGTGCCACCAGTCCTCCGGACTCCTCCTACAATGAGCAGTTCTTC. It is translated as CATSPPDSSYNEQFF.

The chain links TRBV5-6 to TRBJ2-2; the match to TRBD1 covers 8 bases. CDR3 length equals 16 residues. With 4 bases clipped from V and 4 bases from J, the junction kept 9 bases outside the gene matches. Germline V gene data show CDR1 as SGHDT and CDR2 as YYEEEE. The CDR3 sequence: CASSQQDRVGTGELFF. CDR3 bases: TGTGCCAGCAGCCAGCAGGACAGGGTTGGCACCGGGGAGCTGTTTTTT.

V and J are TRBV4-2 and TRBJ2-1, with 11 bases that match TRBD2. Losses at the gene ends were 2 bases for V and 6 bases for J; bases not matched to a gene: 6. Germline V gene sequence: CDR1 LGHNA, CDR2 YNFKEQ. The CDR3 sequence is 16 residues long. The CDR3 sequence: CASSQYGTSGVNEQFF. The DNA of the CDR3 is TGTGCCAGCAGCCAATACGGGACTAGCGGAGTCAATGAGCAGTTCTTC.

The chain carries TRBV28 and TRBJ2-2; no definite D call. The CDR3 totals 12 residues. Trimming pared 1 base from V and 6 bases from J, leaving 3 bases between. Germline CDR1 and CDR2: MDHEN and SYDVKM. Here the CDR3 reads CASSLSSGELFF. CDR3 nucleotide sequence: TGTGCCAGCAGTTTATCCTCCGGGGAGCTGTTTTTT.

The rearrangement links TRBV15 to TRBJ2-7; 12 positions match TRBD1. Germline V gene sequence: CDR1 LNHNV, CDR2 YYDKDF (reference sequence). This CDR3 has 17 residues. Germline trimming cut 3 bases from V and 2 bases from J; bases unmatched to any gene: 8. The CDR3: CATSSEGQGANPYEQYF. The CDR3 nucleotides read TGTGCCACCAGCAGCGAGGGACAGGGGGCTAATCCCTACGAGCAGTACTTC.

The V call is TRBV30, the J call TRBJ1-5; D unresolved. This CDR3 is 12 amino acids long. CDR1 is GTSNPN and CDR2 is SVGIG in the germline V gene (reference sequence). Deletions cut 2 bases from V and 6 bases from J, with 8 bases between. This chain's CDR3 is CAWSHDIQPQHF. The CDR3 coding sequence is TGTGCCTGGAGTCACGACATTCAGCCCCAGCATTTT. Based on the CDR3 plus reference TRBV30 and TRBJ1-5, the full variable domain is SQTIHQWPATLVQPVGSPLSLECTVEGTSNPNLYWYRQAAGRGLQLLFYSVGIGQISSEVPQNLSASRPQDRQFILSSKKLLLSDSGFYLCAWSHDIQPQHFGDGTRLSIL.

This chain's CDR3 is CASSSWGLASVYEQYF. DNA of the CDR3: TGTGCCAGCAGCAGTTGGGGACTAGCTTCAGTTTACGAGCAGTACTTC. This chain joins TRBV5-4 and TRBJ2-7; TRBD2 aligns across 9 bases. Unmatched junction bases numbered 12, after V lost 4 bases and J lost 4 bases. This CDR3 contains 16 residues. Germline V CDR1 and CDR2: SGHNT, YYREEE (reference sequence).

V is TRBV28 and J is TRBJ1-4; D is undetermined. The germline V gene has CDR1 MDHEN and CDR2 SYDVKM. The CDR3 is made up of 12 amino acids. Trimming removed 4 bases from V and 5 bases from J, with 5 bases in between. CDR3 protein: CASSSLNEKLFF. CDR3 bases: TGTGCCAGCAGTTCCCTCAATGAAAAACTGTTTTTT.

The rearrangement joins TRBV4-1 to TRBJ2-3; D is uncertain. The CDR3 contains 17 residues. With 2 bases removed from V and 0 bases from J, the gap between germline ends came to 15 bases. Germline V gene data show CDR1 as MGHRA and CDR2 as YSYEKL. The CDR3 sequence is CASSQSNLDLSTDTQYF. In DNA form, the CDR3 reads TGCGCCAGCAGCCAATCGAACCTAGACTTAAGCACAGATACGCAGTATTTT.

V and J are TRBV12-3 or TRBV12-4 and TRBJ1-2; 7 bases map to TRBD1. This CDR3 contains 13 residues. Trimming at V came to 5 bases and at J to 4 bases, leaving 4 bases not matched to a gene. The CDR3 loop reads CASSTGTAYGYTF. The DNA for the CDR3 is TGTGCCAGCAGTACAGGGACAGCCTATGGCTACACCTTC.

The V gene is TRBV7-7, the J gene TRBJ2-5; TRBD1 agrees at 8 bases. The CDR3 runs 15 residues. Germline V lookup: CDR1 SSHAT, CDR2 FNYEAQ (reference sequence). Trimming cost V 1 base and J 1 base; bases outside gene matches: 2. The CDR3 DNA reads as TGTGCCAGCAGCTTAGGGGGACAGGTCCAAGAGACCCAGTACTTC. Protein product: CASSLGGQVQETQYF.

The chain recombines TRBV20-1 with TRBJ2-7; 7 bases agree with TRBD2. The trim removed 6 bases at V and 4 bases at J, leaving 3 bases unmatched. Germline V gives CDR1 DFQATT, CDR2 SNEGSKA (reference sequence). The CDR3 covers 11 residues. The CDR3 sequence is CSALGGYEQYF. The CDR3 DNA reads TGCAGTGCCCTGGGGGGGTACGAGCAGTACTTC.

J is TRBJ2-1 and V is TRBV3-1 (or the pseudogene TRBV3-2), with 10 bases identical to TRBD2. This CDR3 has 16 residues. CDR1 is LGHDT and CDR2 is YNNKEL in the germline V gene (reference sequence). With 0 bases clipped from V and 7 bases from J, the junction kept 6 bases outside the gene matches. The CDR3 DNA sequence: TGTGCCAGCAGCCAAGATCCAGCGGGAGGGGGTAATGAGCAGTTCTTC. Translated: CASSQDPAGGGNEQFF.

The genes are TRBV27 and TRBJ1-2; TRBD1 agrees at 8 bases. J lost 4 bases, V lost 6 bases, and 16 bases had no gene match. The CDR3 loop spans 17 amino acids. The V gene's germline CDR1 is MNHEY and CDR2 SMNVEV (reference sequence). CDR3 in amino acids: CASSPGTGSSNPYGYTF. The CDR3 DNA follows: TGTGCCAGCAGCCCGGGGACAGGATCAAGTAATCCCTATGGCTACACCTTC.

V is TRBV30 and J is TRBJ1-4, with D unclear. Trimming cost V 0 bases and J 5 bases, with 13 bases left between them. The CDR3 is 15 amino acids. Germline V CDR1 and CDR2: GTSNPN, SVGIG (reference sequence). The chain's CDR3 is CAWSVRFFGNEKLFF. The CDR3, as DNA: TGTGCCTGGAGTGTACGATTCTTTGGCAATGAAAAACTGTTTTTT.

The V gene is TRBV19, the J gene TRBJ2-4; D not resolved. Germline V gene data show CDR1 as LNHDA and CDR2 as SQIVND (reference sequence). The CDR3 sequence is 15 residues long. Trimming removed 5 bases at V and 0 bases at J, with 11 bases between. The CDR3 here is CASSGSGLAKNIQYF. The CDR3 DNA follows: TGTGCCAGTAGTGGTTCGGGTTTAGCCAAAAACATTCAGTACTTC.

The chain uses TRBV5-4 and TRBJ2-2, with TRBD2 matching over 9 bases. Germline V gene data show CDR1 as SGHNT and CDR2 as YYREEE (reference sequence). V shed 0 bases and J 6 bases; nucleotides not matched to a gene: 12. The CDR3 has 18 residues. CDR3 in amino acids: CASSLVLLAGEPPGELFF. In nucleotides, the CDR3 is TGTGCCAGCAGCTTGGTCCTTTTAGCGGGAGAACCCCCCGGGGAGCTGTTTTTT.